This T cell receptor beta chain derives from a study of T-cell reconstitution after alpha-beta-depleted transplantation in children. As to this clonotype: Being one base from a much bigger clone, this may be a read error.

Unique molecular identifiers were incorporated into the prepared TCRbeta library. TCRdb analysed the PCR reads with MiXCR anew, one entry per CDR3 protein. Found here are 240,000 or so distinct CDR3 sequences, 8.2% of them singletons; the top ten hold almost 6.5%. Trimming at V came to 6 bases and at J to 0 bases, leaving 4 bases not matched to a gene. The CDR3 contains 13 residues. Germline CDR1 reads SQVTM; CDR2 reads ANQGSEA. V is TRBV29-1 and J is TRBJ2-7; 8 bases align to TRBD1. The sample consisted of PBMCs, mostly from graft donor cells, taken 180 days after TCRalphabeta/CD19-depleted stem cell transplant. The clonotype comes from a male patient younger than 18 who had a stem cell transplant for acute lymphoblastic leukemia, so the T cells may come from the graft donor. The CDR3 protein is CSVGTGTSYEQYF. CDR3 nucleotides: TGCAGCGTAGGGACAGGAACCTCCTACGAGCAGTACTTC.